This entry lists 31 T cell receptor beta chains sequenced from one sample in a study of CD8+ T cells in alopecia areata. Stated treatment: oral pan-JAK inhibitor, 5-10 mg twice daily. Reverse transcription of extracted RNA yielded cDNA, which provided the sequencing template. Measured with immunoSEQ multiplex PCR; TCRdb has only the in-frame clones, and not every one. Here the sample spans more than 90,000 clones, roughly three fifths being singletons. The specimen was CD8+ T cells sorted from blood, collected at week 24, from a patient treated with tofacitinib. The receptors shown here come from a human donor with alopecia areata.

This clone has more than one count but fewer than ten. V usage is TRBV9 and J usage is TRBJ2-5; the D gene is possibly TRBD1 (5 bases). Looked up from germline, CDR1 is SGDLS and CDR2 is YYNGEE. CDR3 length: 15 amino acids. Trimming stripped 1 base from V and 2 bases from J, with 12 bases between. CDR3 region: CASSVTVRAQETQYF. In DNA, the CDR3 is TGTGCCAGCAGCGTAACAGTCAGGGCGCAAGAGACCCAGTACTTC. The variable domain in full, with the rest retrieved from reference TRBV9 and TRBJ2-5, is DSGVTQTPKHLITATGQRVTLRCSPRSGDLSVYWYQQSLDQGLQFLIQYYNGEERAKGNILERFSAQQFPDLHSELNLSSLELGDSALYFCASSVTVRAQETQYFGPGTRLLVL.

The chain links TRBV27 to TRBJ2-7; 9 bases line up with TRBD2. This CDR3 has 16 residues. V shed 4 bases, J shed 0 bases, and the junction held 7 bases outside the gene matches. The V gene's germline CDR1 is MNHEY and CDR2 SMNVEV (reference sequence). This CDR3 is CASSYSSGESSYEQYF. CDR3 in DNA: TGTGCCAGCAGTTATTCTAGCGGGGAGAGCTCCTACGAGCAGTACTTC.

A single count supports this clone. The chain uses TRBV5-6 and TRBJ2-1; no reliable D call. CDR1 is SGHDT and CDR2 is YYEEEE in the germline V gene. With 7 bases removed from V and 8 bases from J, the gap between germline ends came to 13 bases. The CDR3 is 12 residues long. Here the CDR3 DNA reads TGTGCCAGCGGGGAAGAGAGTTATGAGCAGTTCTTC. Translation: CASGEESYEQFF.

Points on this clone: This may be a read error: a much more frequent sequence differs by one nucleotide. V usage is TRBV7-9 and J usage is TRBJ2-1; D remains ambiguous. Trimming took 1 base from V and 6 from J, leaving 7 bases between them. Looked up from germline, CDR1 is SEHNR and CDR2 is FQNEAQ (reference sequence). This CDR3 has 13 residues. CDR3 loop: CASSLEPPNEQFF. The DNA for the CDR3 is TGTGCCAGCAGCTTAGAACCCCCCAATGAGCAGTTCTTC.

The sample holds a few counts of this clone. The chain recombines TRBV7-3 with TRBJ1-1, with TRBD1 as a possible D gene (5 bases). The CDR3 is made up of 14 amino acids. Germline CDR1 SGHTA, CDR2 FQGTGA. Trimming stripped 3 bases from V and 5 bases from J, with 13 bases between. Written as DNA, the CDR3 is TGTGCCAGCAGCTTCCTCCGGAGGGGAACTGAAGCTTTCTTT. As protein: CASSFLRRGTEAFF.

This clone was seen a few times. The CDR3 coding sequence is TGTGCCAGCAGGGGTAGGGTTCATCCACTCAGGGGCTACACCTTC. Translating it yields CASRGRVHPLRGYTF. The rearrangement uses TRBV6-5 and TRBJ1-2; D remains ambiguous. The CDR3 is 15 amino acids. The ends were cut back, 6 bases at V and 8 bases at J, with 22 bases in the middle. The germline gives CDR1 MNHEY, CDR2 SVGAGI.

This clone has only a few counts. J is TRBJ1-1 and V is TRBV9; D is possibly TRBD1 (5 bases). Germline V CDR1 and CDR2: SGDLS, YYNGEE. The length of the CDR3 is 14 residues. V was shortened by 2 bases and J by 1 base, with 9 bases between the two germline ends. The CDR3 nucleotides are TGTGCCAGCAGCGTTCTTGGGGCGAACACTGAAGCTTTCTTT. Translating gives CASSVLGANTEAFF.

The chain couples TRBV30 to TRBJ2-7; the D call may be TRBD1 or TRBD2 (5 bases each). Looked up from germline, CDR1 is GTSNPN and CDR2 is SVGIG (reference sequence). This CDR3 is built from 15 residues. V was pared by 3 bases and J by 4 bases, with 19 bases between. The DNA of the CDR3 is TGTGCCTGGAGCTTAAGTGGGACCGAAACGTACGAGCAGTACTTC. Translated: CAWSLSGTETYEQYF. Using reference TRBV30 and TRBJ2-7 for the parts outside the CDR3, the full variable domain is SQTIHQWPATLVQPVGSPLSLECTVEGTSNPNLYWYRQAAGRGLQLLFYSVGIGQISSEVPQNLSASRPQDRQFILSSKKLLLSDSGFYLCAWSLSGTETYEQYFGPGTRLTVT.

This clone was seen only once. The rearrangement uses TRBV6-5 and TRBJ1-5; 7 nucleotides match TRBD1. V gave up 5 bases and J gave up 5 bases; unmatched junction bases: 6. The CDR3 consists of 14 residues. Germline V gives CDR1 MNHEY, CDR2 SVGAGI. This chain's CDR3 is CASSEGQVYQPQHF. DNA for the CDR3: TGTGCCAGCAGTGAAGGACAGGTATATCAGCCCCAGCATTTT.

The J gene is TRBJ2-7, the V gene TRBV5-1; TRBD2 might be the D (6 bases). CDR1 and CDR2 (germline): SGHRS, YFSETQ. The V end was cut by 2 bases, the J end by 3 bases, with 12 bases between. This CDR3 comprises 14 residues. CDR3 nucleotide sequence: TGCGCCAGCAGCTTCGGCGGGGAGTTCTACGAGCAGTACTTC. Translating it yields CASSFGGEFYEQYF.

The CDR3 loop reads CASSFQGGWETQYF. The CDR3 coding sequence is TGTGCCAGCAGCTTCCAGGGGGGTTGGGAGACCCAGTACTTC. The chain joins TRBV9 to TRBJ2-5; possibly TRBD1 for D (7 bases). V gave up 4 bases and J gave up 5 bases, with 15 bases separating them. Germline V CDR1 and CDR2: SGDLS, YYNGEE. This CDR3 spans 14 amino acids.

V usage is TRBV13 and J usage is TRBJ1-1; the D is unclear. The germline gives CDR1 PRHDT, CDR2 FYEKMQ (reference sequence). This CDR3 comprises 13 residues. Trimming removed 0 bases at V and 5 bases at J, with 7 bases between. The CDR3 DNA is TGTGCCAGCAGCTTAGGGGGTATGACTGAAGCTTTCTTT. It encodes CASSLGGMTEAFF.

This sequence joins TRBV5-6 and TRBJ2-1, with unresolved D. This CDR3 has 12 residues. V lost 2 bases and J 7 bases, leaving 7 bases between the germline ends. The V gene's germline CDR1 is SGHDT and CDR2 YYEEEE. CDR3 sequence (DNA): TGTGCCAGCAGCTTACCGGTAAATGAGCAGTTCTTC. Its protein is CASSLPVNEQFF.

This rearrangement joins TRBV14 to TRBJ2-4; possibly TRBD1 or TRBD2 for D (7 bases each). The CDR3 extends over 18 amino acids. Between the trimmed V and J ends, which lost 0 bases and 5 bases, there was a span of 20 bases. Germline CDR1 SGHDN, CDR2 FVKESK. CDR3 loop: CASSQEHPTGEGENIQYF. The CDR3, as DNA: TGTGCCAGCAGCCAAGAACACCCTACAGGGGAGGGGGAAAACATTCAGTACTTC. Together with reference TRBV14 and TRBJ2-4, the CDR3 gives the full variable domain: EAGVTQFPSHSVIEKGQTVTLRCDPISGHDNLYWYRRVMGKEIKFLLHFVKESKQDESGMPNNRFLAERTGGTYSTLKVQPAELEDSGVYFCASSQEHPTGEGENIQYFGAGTRLSVL.

The chain links TRBV6-1 to TRBJ2-4; TRBD1 or TRBD2 may be the D gene (6 bases each). V lost 7 bases to trimming and J lost 1 base, with 11 bases between them. Looked up from germline, CDR1 is MNHNS and CDR2 is SASEGT. The CDR3 is 14 amino acids. CDR3 protein: CASTRGGAKNIQYF. CDR3 bases: TGTGCCAGCACACGAGGGGGGGCCAAAAACATTCAGTACTTC.

The V call is TRBV2, the J call TRBJ1-5, with unresolved D. This CDR3 comprises 15 residues. V lost 0 bases to trimming and J lost 5 bases, with 11 bases between them. Germline V gives CDR1 SNHLY, CDR2 FYNNEI. The CDR3 sequence is CASSEAPGQYQPQHF. DNA for the CDR3: TGTGCCAGCAGTGAAGCGCCTGGGCAGTATCAGCCCCAGCATTTT.

The count of this clone is one. The genes are TRBV18 and TRBJ2-7; the D gene could be TRBD1 or TRBD2 (5 bases each). The CDR3 runs 13 residues. Trimming removed 3 bases at V and 2 bases at J, with 8 bases between. Germline values: CDR1 KGHSH, CDR2 LQKENI. CDR3: CASSPGAAYEQYF. The CDR3 nucleotides read TGTGCCAGCTCACCCGGGGCAGCCTACGAGCAGTACTTC. The whole variable domain, remainder taken from reference TRBV18 and TRBJ2-7, is NAGVMQNPRHLVRRRGQEARLRCSPMKGHSHVYWYRQLPEEGLKFMVYLQKENIIDESGMPKERFSAEFPKEGPSILRIQQVVRGDSAAYFCASSPGAAYEQYFGPGTRLTVT.

The rearrangement uses TRBV5-1 and TRBJ1-1, with 8 bases identical to TRBD1. Germline assignment: CDR1 SGHRS and CDR2 YFSETQ. V gave up 3 bases and J gave up 1 base; unmatched junction bases: 14. This CDR3 region has 18 residues. CDR3 in amino acids: CASSWGDYGQGTNTEAFF. In DNA form, the CDR3 reads TGCGCCAGCAGCTGGGGGGATTACGGACAGGGCACGAACACTGAAGCTTTCTTT.

V usage is TRBV11-2 and J usage is TRBJ1-5; TRBD1 matches 7 bases. Germline-derived CDR1 and CDR2 are SGHAT and FQNNGV. The V gene end was trimmed by 4 bases and the J gene end by 4 bases; junction bases not matched to a gene: 4. This CDR3 spans 14 amino acids. CDR3 in amino acids: CASSYGTANQPQHF. CDR3 sequence (DNA): TGTGCCAGCAGCTACGGGACAGCTAATCAGCCCCAGCATTTT. Supplemented by reference TRBV11-2 and TRBJ1-5, the full variable domain reads EAGVAQSPRYKIIEKRQSVAFWCNPISGHATLYWYQQILGQGPKLLIQFQNNGVVDDSQLPKDRFSAERLKGVDSTLKIQPAKLEDSAVYLCASSYGTANQPQHFGDGTRLSIL.

The rearrangement joins TRBV27 to TRBJ1-2, with D unclear. Trimming cost V 5 bases and J 5 bases, with 21 bases left between them. CDR3 length equals 16 residues. Germline-derived CDR1 and CDR2 are MNHEY and SMNVEV (reference sequence). The CDR3 coding sequence is TGTGCCAGCAGTCCCCTCGGAACCACCTCCAGATATGGCTACACCTTC. Amino acids: CASSPLGTTSRYGYTF.

This clone was observed a few times. The chain uses TRBV30 and TRBJ2-1, with no clear D. CDR3 length equals 11 residues. Germline V gene data show CDR1 as GTSNPN and CDR2 as SVGIG (reference sequence). Trimming took off 0 bases at V and 10 bases at J, with 7 bases between the two ends. CDR3 nucleotide sequence: TGTGCCTGGAGTGTAAGCGCCGAGCAGTTCTTC. Its translation is CAWSVSAEQFF.

Comments on this clone: This likely came from a read error, as a far larger clone is one base away. The chain uses TRBV11-2 and TRBJ2-7, with D unclear. V gave up 4 bases and J gave up 0 bases, with 1 base separating them. The germline gives CDR1 SGHAT, CDR2 FQNNGV. This CDR3 is built from 11 residues. CDR3 in amino acids: CASSYSYEQYF. In DNA, the CDR3 is TGTGCCAGCAGCTACTCCTACGAGCAGTACTTC.

The chain carries TRBV19 and TRBJ2-1; D is uncertain. Germline V gene data show CDR1 as LNHDA and CDR2 as SQIVND (reference sequence). The ends were cut back, 7 bases at V and 3 bases at J, with 7 bases in the middle. The CDR3 runs 12 residues. The CDR3 here is CASISNYNEQFF. The CDR3 DNA reads as TGTGCCAGTATCAGCAACTACAATGAGCAGTTCTTC.

The rearrangement links TRBV30 to TRBJ2-7; maybe TRBD1 (6 bases). The CDR3 has 11 amino acids. Per germline, CDR1 GTSNPN and CDR2 SVGIG (reference sequence). V lost 3 bases, J lost 7 bases, and 10 bases lay in between. CDR3 sequence reads: CAWSLDREQYF. CDR3 DNA sequence: TGTGCCTGGAGCCTCGACAGGGAGCAGTACTTC.

The rearrangement uses TRBV7-8 and TRBJ2-5; 9 bases are shared with TRBD2. CDR1 and CDR2 from the germline V gene are SGHVS and FQNEAQ. The length of the CDR3 is 13 residues. V lost 11 bases and J lost 14; bases outside the gene matches: 18. The CDR3 loop reads CAEGETGLAALYF. CDR3 coding DNA: TGTGCCGAAGGAGAGACGGGACTAGCTGCCCTTTACTTC.

In its sample, this clone is medium-sized (0.01 to 0.1%). The same CDR3 can be traced to other DNA sequences in this sample. This chain uses TRBV6-4 with TRBJ2-2; 9 bases are a match to TRBD2. Germline CDR1 and CDR2: MRHNA and SNTAGT. The CDR3 runs 14 residues. V lost 4 bases, J lost 3 bases, and 0 bases stayed unmatched. The CDR3 DNA sequence: TGTGCCAGCAGTGCTAGCGGGGACACCGGGGAGCTGTTTTTT. This codes for CASSASGDTGELFF.

This chain joins TRBV7-9 and TRBJ2-5; D unresolved. The J call may be mistaken, given a closer DNA end match to TRBJ2-7. Germline values: CDR1 SEHNR, CDR2 FQNEAQ (reference sequence). The length of the CDR3 is 13 residues. The CDR3 bases are TGTGCCAGCAGCTCGAGCGTGTCCTACGAGCAGTACTTC. Translating it yields CASSSSVSYEQYF.

The chain is built from TRBV5-6 and TRBJ2-7; 9 nucleotides align to TRBD1. The CDR3 spans 15 residues. Trimming removed 3 bases from V and 4 bases from J; junction bases left unmatched: 8. Germline V gene data show CDR1 as SGHDT and CDR2 as YYEEEE. This CDR3 is CASSYRDRVRYEQYF. The CDR3 nucleotides are TGTGCCAGCAGCTACCGGGACAGGGTTAGGTACGAGCAGTACTTC.

This sequence joins TRBV29-1 and TRBJ2-7; possibly TRBD1 or TRBD2 for D (5 bases each). The V gene lost 0 bases and the J gene lost 7 bases, with 10 bases spanning the gap. The V gene's germline CDR1 is SQVTM and CDR2 ANQGSEA. The CDR3 is 12 residues long. This CDR3 reads CSVEDLWGEQYF. The CDR3 coding sequence is TGCAGCGTTGAAGACCTGTGGGGGGAGCAGTACTTC.

The chain recombines TRBV5-6 with TRBJ2-1; D is unresolved. CDR3 size: 11 residues. Germline assignment: CDR1 SGHDT and CDR2 YYEEEE. Deletions cut 6 bases from V and 8 bases from J, with 9 bases between. In nucleotides, the CDR3 is TGTGCCAGCACCCTCGACTATGAGCAGTTCTTC. Protein sequence: CASTLDYEQFF.

A few counts support this clone. The chain uses TRBV29-1 and TRBJ2-1; 8 bases map to TRBD2. The CDR3 runs 15 residues. J lost 6 bases, V lost 6 bases, and 13 bases had no gene match. Per the germline V gene, CDR1 is SQVTM and CDR2 is ANQGSEA. CDR3 region: CSVVGDSGGGNEQFF. The CDR3 DNA reads TGCAGCGTGGTAGGTGACAGCGGGGGTGGCAATGAGCAGTTCTTC.